The next 11 T cell receptor beta chains were all read from a single sample in a study of molecular identifiers for immune sequencing clone quantification. TCRdb re-derived calls from the PCR reads in MiXCR, one entry per CDR3 protein. The sample has roughly 50,000 distinct CDR3 sequences; less than 25% are singletons. Sequenced material: naive CD8+ T cells from blood, with Jurkat cell RNA spiked in. Described subset: FACS-sorted CD8+CD4-CCR7+CD45RA+ naive T cells. The receptors shown here come from a human donor in good health. Some libraries in this study had Jurkat cell RNA spiked in.

Concerning this clonotype: Possible read error: a much larger clone is one base away. The chain couples TRBV4-1 to TRBJ2-5; D remains ambiguous. Trimming cost V 1 base and J 4 bases, with 10 bases left between them. There are 14 residues in the CDR3. CDR1 is MGHRA, CDR2 YSYEKL, per germline. Written as DNA, the CDR3 is TGCGCCAGCAGCCAAGGGGCTGTTCGAGAGACCCAGTACTTC. It is translated as CASSQGAVRETQYF.

Ten or more counts support this clonotype. The V and J genes are TRBV4-1 and TRBJ2-7; D might be TRBD1 (5 bases). The CDR3 extends over 14 amino acids. V was pared by 1 base and J by 3 bases, with 10 bases between. Looked up from germline, CDR1 is MGHRA and CDR2 is YSYEKL. CDR3 in DNA: TGCGCCAGCAGCCAAGGTACAGGTCGCTACGAGCAGTACTTC. This gives the protein CASSQGTGRYEQYF.

The chain couples TRBV2 to TRBJ2-7; D gene uncertain. Germline CDR1 reads SNHLY; CDR2 reads FYNNEI. V was cut by 5 bases and J by 0 bases, with 14 bases left in between. The CDR3 is made up of 15 amino acids. The CDR3 is CASSTGGEDSYEQYF. CDR3 coding DNA: TGTGCCAGCAGTACGGGCGGAGAGGACTCCTACGAGCAGTACTTC.

Turning to this clonotype: The final CDR3 position lacks the conserved phenylalanine or tryptophan, pointing to a likely read error. V gene TRBV12-3 or TRBV12-4 combines with J gene TRBJ2-2; TRBD1 or TRBD2 may be the D gene (6 bases each). Trimming left V 6 bases short and J 0 bases short, with 14 bases between. CDR3 length: 16 amino acids. In nucleotides, the CDR3 is TGTGCCAGCAGGACCGGGGGCCCACCGAACACCGGGGAGCTGTTTCTT. This gives the protein CASRTGGPPNTGELFL.

This clonotype was seen ten or more times. V usage is TRBV7-9 and J usage is TRBJ1-2; D is perhaps TRBD1 (5 bases). The V end was cut by 3 bases, the J end by 4 bases, with 9 bases between. The CDR3 is 13 amino acids. The germline V gene has CDR1 SEHNR and CDR2 FQNEAQ (reference sequence). The CDR3 sequence: CASSFRDGYGYTF. For the CDR3, the DNA is TGTGCCAGCAGCTTCCGGGACGGCTATGGCTACACCTTC.

The V gene is TRBV11-2, the J gene TRBJ2-7, with TRBD2 as a possible D gene (7 bases). Germline V lookup: CDR1 SGHAT, CDR2 FQNNGV. V was trimmed by 0 bases and J by 2 bases, leaving 11 bases between them. CDR3 size: 15 residues. This chain's CDR3 is CASSLDRGGTYEQYF. The CDR3 region has the DNA TGTGCCAGCAGCTTAGACCGCGGGGGCACCTACGAGCAGTACTTC.

This clonotype was recorded a few times. The J gene is TRBJ2-3, the V gene TRBV10-3, with no clear D. This CDR3 comprises 15 residues. Trimming cost V 0 bases and J 5 bases, with 12 bases left between them. The germline V gene encodes CDR1 ENHRY and CDR2 SYGVKD. In DNA form, the CDR3 reads TGTGCCATCAGTGAGTCGGCAGTGAACCTAGATACGCAGTATTTT. It is translated as CAISESAVNLDTQYF.

Judged by abundance, this clonotype is medium-sized. This chain connects TRBV29-1 to TRBJ2-3, with D possibly called TRBD1 or TRBD2 (6 bases each). Germline CDR1 is SQVTM and CDR2 is ANQGSEA. V was shortened by 4 bases and J by 3 bases, with 11 bases between the two germline ends. This CDR3 is built from 13 residues. Here the CDR3 reads CSVVGGLTDTQYF. The CDR3 nucleotides read TGCAGCGTTGTTGGGGGGCTAACAGATACGCAGTATTTT.

Turning to this clonotype: The junction departs from germline at one end; a sequencing error may be responsible. The V and J genes are TRBV6-5 and TRBJ2-1; TRBD2 might be the D (6 bases). CDR3 length: 15 residues. Germline CDR1 and CDR2: MNHEY and SVGAGI. CDR3 protein: CAGSYGGEGYNERFF. The CDR3 region has the DNA TGTGCCGGCAGTTACGGGGGAGAGGGCTACAATGAGCGGTTCTTC.

This clonotype was observed many times. The V call is TRBV29-1, the J call TRBJ1-1, with D unclear. Trimming cost V 4 bases and J 1 base, with 7 bases left between them. The CDR3 consists of 12 residues. Germline V lookup: CDR1 SQVTM, CDR2 ANQGSEA. Here the CDR3 reads CSVGHQNTEAFF. The CDR3 DNA is TGCAGCGTTGGACACCAGAACACTGAAGCTTTCTTT.

This clonotype was detected ten times or more. The chain has TRBV12-3 or TRBV12-4 and TRBJ2-2; D possibly corresponds to TRBD2 (6 bases). V was shortened by 3 bases and J by 4 bases, with 12 bases between the two germline ends. The CDR3 loop spans 15 amino acids. As DNA, the CDR3 is TGTGCCAGCAGTTTCCTCCGGGGGATCACCGGGGAGCTGTTTTTT. Translating gives CASSFLRGITGELFF.